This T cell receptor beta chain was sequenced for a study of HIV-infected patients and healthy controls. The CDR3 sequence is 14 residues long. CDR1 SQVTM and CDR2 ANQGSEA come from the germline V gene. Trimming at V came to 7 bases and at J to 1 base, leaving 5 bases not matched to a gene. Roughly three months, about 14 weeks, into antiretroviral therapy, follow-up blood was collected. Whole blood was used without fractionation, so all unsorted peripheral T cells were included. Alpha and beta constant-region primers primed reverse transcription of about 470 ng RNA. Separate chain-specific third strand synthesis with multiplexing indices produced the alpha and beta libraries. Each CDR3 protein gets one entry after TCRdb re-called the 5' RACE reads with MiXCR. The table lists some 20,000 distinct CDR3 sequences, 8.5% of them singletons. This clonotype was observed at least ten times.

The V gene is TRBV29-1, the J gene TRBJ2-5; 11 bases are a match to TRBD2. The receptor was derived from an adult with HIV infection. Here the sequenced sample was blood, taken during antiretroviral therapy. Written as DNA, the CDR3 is TGCAGCGGGATTAGCGGGAGGGCCCAAGAGACCCAGTACTTC. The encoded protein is CSGISGRAQETQYF.